This TCR beta chain was documented in a study of blood T cell repertoires in COVID-19. Study details: There were acute and convalescent COVID-19 samples, and they came from the United States, Italy and Spain.

Clones were read by immunoSEQ multiplex PCR, and TCRdb kept only the in-frame ones, dropping some. This sample yields tens of thousands of clones, of which roughly 85% are seen a single time; 40% to 55% belongs to the top ten. Germline CDR1 reads SGHNT; CDR2 reads YYREEE (reference sequence). This CDR3 is built from 15 residues. V lost 0 bases, J lost 2 bases, and 11 bases lay in between. The chain combines TRBV5-4 with TRBJ2-5; D possibly corresponds to TRBD1 (6 bases). The sample comprised peripheral blood. The receptor's source is a human donor in a cohort sampled during active COVID-19. CDR3 DNA: TGTGCCAGCAGCTTGGCGGCCAGGGGTCAAGAGACCCAGTACTTC. Translation gives CASSLAARGQETQYF.